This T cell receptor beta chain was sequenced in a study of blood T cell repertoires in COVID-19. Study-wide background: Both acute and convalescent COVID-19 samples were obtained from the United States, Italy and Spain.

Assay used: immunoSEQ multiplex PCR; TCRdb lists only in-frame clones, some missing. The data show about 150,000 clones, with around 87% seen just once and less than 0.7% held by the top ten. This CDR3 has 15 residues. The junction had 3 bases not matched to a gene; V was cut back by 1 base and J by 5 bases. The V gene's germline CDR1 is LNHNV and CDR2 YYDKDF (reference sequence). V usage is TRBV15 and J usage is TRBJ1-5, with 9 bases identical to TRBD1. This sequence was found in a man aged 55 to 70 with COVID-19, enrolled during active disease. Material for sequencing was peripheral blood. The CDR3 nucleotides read TGTGCCACCAGCAGAGTGACAGGGGGTGATCAGCCCCAGCATTTT. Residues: CATSRVTGGDQPQHF.